This TCR beta chain stems from a study of cytotoxic CD8 clonotypes in ibrutinib-treated CLL. In the study overall: Responses: 24 partial, 2 complete; after median approximately 68 months, around 15 stayed remitted, around twelve progressed.

Depth targeted 1 in 200,000 to 1 in 1 million T cells, averaging roughly 9.3x coverage per clonotype. The protocol was immunoSEQ multiplex PCR, while the TCRdb copy is restricted to in-frame clones and leaves out a portion. The sample shows 55,000 to 85,000 clones, about nine tenths of them seen only once. Whole-study results and caveats: Sampling time points were not equivalent between sustained-remission and progressing patients. Treatment left the uncommon public clonotypes either contracted or stable in frequency.

To note about this clone: Antigen specificity is unknown.

This TCR derives from a human donor with chronic lymphocytic leukemia. The sequenced sample was PBMCs, obtained after 12 months of ibrutinib treatment.

The CDR3, as DNA: TGTGCCAGCAGTTTTCTTTCGGGAGGGCCCGGGGATACGCAGTATTTT. This sequence encodes CASSFLSGGPGDTQYF. The chain combines TRBV28 with TRBJ2-3; 8 positions match TRBD2. This CDR3 spans 16 amino acids. V lost 3 bases, J lost 6 bases, and 11 bases stayed unmatched. Germline V lookup: CDR1 MDHEN, CDR2 SYDVKM.